The next 20 T cell receptor beta chains were all read from a single sample in a study of regulatory T cells in long-lasting Graves disease. Time point: newly diagnosed GD, antithyroid drugs for less than 3 months. Preparation of the TCR library used RNA extracted from PBMCs. Library construction for TCR beta used iRepertoire HTBI primers and Arm-PCR of CDR3 regions. MiXCR was run by TCRdb on the multiplex PCR reads, yielding one entry per CDR3 protein. The sample holds 450,000 to 650,000 distinct CDR3 sequences, about 15% seen once. These data are also associated with another study on T cells in Graves' hyperthyroidism and ophthalmopathy.

This sample comprised peripheral blood mononuclear cells (PBMCs), obtained at new diagnosis, from a patient treated with antithyroid drugs. These receptors came from a woman aged 35-65 years with Graves disease.

Only a few counts were recorded for this clonotype. The chain links TRBV6-4 to TRBJ1-3; D perhaps matches TRBD1 (6 bases). Germline V gene data show CDR1 as MRHNA and CDR2 as SNTAGT. Trimming left V 5 bases short and J 4 bases short, with 12 bases between. This CDR3 is 14 amino acids long. CDR3: CASSLWGRGNTIYF. The CDR3 DNA reads TGTGCCAGCAGTTTGTGGGGGCGGGGAAACACCATATATTTT.

This clonotype came up a few times. The chain carries TRBV12-3 or TRBV12-4 and TRBJ2-5; 9 bases agree with TRBD2. The ends lost 6 bases at V and 5 bases at J; junction bases unmatched: 7. CDR3 length: 14 amino acids. The CDR3 loop is CASRSSGVGETQYF. CDR3 DNA sequence: TGTGCCAGCAGATCTAGCGGGGTCGGGGAGACCCAGTACTTC.

This clonotype was picked up many times. The rearrangement joins TRBV7-8 to TRBJ1-1; TRBD1 might be the D (5 bases). CDR1 SGHVS and CDR2 FQNEAQ come from the germline V gene. V shed 5 bases and J shed 6 bases, with 19 bases lying between them. There are 15 residues in the CDR3. The DNA of the CDR3 is TGTGCCAGCAGCCCTATGGGCCAGGGAAGGGCTGAAGCTTTCTTT. Encoded protein: CASSPMGQGRAEAFF.

This clonotype was picked up a small number of times. V and J are TRBV25-1 and TRBJ1-2; D is possibly TRBD1 (5 bases). Germline assignment: CDR1 MGHDK and CDR2 SYGVNS. The CDR3 sequence is 14 residues long. With 5 bases removed from V and 7 bases from J, the gap between germline ends came to 17 bases. CDR3 residues: CASSRGIVDFGYTF. In DNA form, the CDR3 reads TGTGCCAGCAGTAGGGGAATCGTTGATTTTGGCTACACCTTC.

The rearrangement uses TRBV3-1 and TRBJ1-6; no definite D call. V was clipped by 2 bases and J by 7 bases, with 9 bases between them. The CDR3 has 14 residues. The germline CDR1 and CDR2 sequences are LGHDT and YNNKEL (reference sequence). The CDR3 sequence is CASSQIGANSPLHF. The CDR3 region has the DNA TGTGCCAGCAGCCAAATCGGAGCGAATTCACCCCTCCACTTT.

This clonotype came up a few times. The chain's CDR3 is CASRASNTGELFF. For the CDR3, the DNA is TGCGCCAGCAGAGCGTCCAACACCGGGGAGCTGTTTTTT. The chain employs TRBV5-1 and TRBJ2-2; D unresolved. In germline, CDR1 is SGHRS, CDR2 YFSETQ. V shed 5 bases and J shed 2 bases, with 7 bases lying between them. This CDR3 comprises 13 residues. Combining the CDR3 with reference TRBV5-1 and TRBJ2-2 gives the whole variable domain KAGVTQTPRYLIKTRGQQVTLSCSPISGHRSVSWYQQTPGQGLQFLFEYFSETQRNKGNFPGRFSGRQFSNSRSEMNVSTLELGDSALYLCASRASNTGELFFGEGSRLTVL.

The chain carries TRBV7-2 and TRBJ2-2; D remains unclear. This CDR3 is built from 14 residues. Germline V gene sequence: CDR1 SGHTA, CDR2 FQGNSA. V was clipped by 9 bases and J by 6 bases, with 17 bases between them. The CDR3 DNA reads as TGTGCCAGTAAGGAAGCCCCGGGCCCCGGGGAGCTGTTTTTT. The encoded protein is CASKEAPGPGELFF.

This clonotype has a handful of counts. The chain recombines TRBV28 with TRBJ1-3; TRBD1 is a possible D gene (6 bases). Germline CDR1 and CDR2: MDHEN and SYDVKM. The CDR3 is made up of 14 amino acids. V gave up 7 bases and J gave up 4 bases, with 14 bases separating them. The CDR3: CASKRQAAGNTIYF. In DNA, the CDR3 is TGTGCCAGCAAGAGACAGGCAGCGGGAAACACCATATATTTT.

This clonotype has a count of ten or more. The J gene is TRBJ2-7, the V gene TRBV11-2; 12 nucleotides match TRBD1. The CDR3 has 17 amino acids. Looked up from germline, CDR1 is SGHAT and CDR2 is FQNNGV. The junction had 15 bases not matched to a gene; V was cut back by 5 bases and J by 7 bases. The CDR3 DNA sequence: TGTGCCAGCAGCCCTAATACCGGGACAGGGGGCTTGGGGGAGCAGTACTTC. It encodes CASSPNTGTGGLGEQYF. The full variable domain, rest sourced from reference TRBV11-2 and TRBJ2-7, is EAGVAQSPRYKIIEKRQSVAFWCNPISGHATLYWYQQILGQGPKLLIQFQNNGVVDDSQLPKDRFSAERLKGVDSTLKIQPAKLEDSAVYLCASSPNTGTGGLGEQYFGPGTRLTVT.

Note on this clonotype: Just one base apart from a much larger clone, this may be a read error. The chain recombines TRBV5-1 with TRBJ1-2; D perhaps matches TRBD1 (5 bases). There are 14 residues in the CDR3. Germline values: CDR1 SGHRS, CDR2 YFSETQ. Here the CDR3 DNA reads TGTGCCAACAGTCCTGCGGGGGAGTTCTATGGCTACACCTTC. Protein sequence: CANSPAGEFYGYTF. Full variable domain (remainder filled in from reference TRBV5-1 and TRBJ1-2): KAGVTQTPRYLIKTRGQQVTLSCSPISGHRSVSWYQQTPGQGLQFLFEYFSETQRNKGNFPGRFSGRQFSNSRSEMNVSTLELGDSALYLCANSPAGEFYGYTFGSGTRLTVV.

This clonotype was observed a few times. The CDR3 here is CASSYSTENYGYTF. DNA for the CDR3: TGTGCCAGCAGTTACTCGACGGAGAACTATGGCTACACCTTC. The chain employs TRBV6-5 and TRBJ1-2; no definite D call. The CDR3 has 14 amino acids. Between the trimmed V and J ends, which lost 0 bases and 2 bases, there was a span of 7 bases. Germline V lookup: CDR1 MNHEY, CDR2 SVGAGI.

This clonotype was seen many times. The chain combines TRBV7-9 with TRBJ2-3; 7 nucleotides agree with TRBD1. Germline CDR1 SEHNR, CDR2 FQNEAQ (reference sequence). The V gene end was trimmed by 1 base and the J gene end by 0 bases; junction bases not matched to a gene: 4. The CDR3 is 16 amino acids. In DNA form, the CDR3 reads TGTGCCAGCAGCTTAGGACAGGGCTATAGCACAGATACGCAGTATTTT. It yields the protein CASSLGQGYSTDTQYF.

At least ten counts were recorded for this clonotype. The rearrangement uses TRBV6-1 and TRBJ1-2; TRBD1 aligns across 11 bases. CDR3 size: 13 residues. The trim removed 4 bases at V and 5 bases at J, leaving 0 bases unmatched. Germline V CDR1 and CDR2: MNHNS, SASEGT. CDR3 amino acids: CASSGDRGYGYTF. The CDR3 DNA reads TGTGCCAGCAGTGGGGACAGGGGGTATGGCTACACCTTC.

This chain links TRBV7-8 with TRBJ1-2; 7 bases agree with TRBD1. Germline loops: CDR1 SGHVS, CDR2 FQNEAQ. Trimming took 5 bases from V and 8 from J; bases not matched to a gene: 17. The CDR3 sequence is 16 residues long. This chain's CDR3 is CASSPTGTAGVYGYTF. The CDR3, as DNA: TGTGCCAGCAGCCCTACCGGGACAGCAGGGGTTTACGGCTACACCTTC.

Regarding this clonotype: Just one base apart from a much larger clone, this may be a read error. Likely a read error: the CDR3 ends without its conserved phenylalanine or tryptophan. The rearrangement uses TRBV7-8 and TRBJ2-7, with D possibly TRBD1 on 5 matching bases. Germline CDR1 is SGHVS and CDR2 is FQNEAQ. Trimming stripped 0 bases from V and 3 bases from J, with 9 bases between. The CDR3 length is 14 residues. The CDR3 reads CASSLAPGNYEQYL. Written as DNA, the CDR3 is TGTGCCAGCAGCTTAGCCCCAGGGAACTACGAGCAGTACTTG.

The chain joins TRBV20-1 to TRBJ1-2; possible D gene TRBD1, 5 bases. There are 14 residues in the CDR3. Germline V CDR1 and CDR2: DFQATT, SNEGSKA (reference sequence). V was shortened by 5 bases and J by 3 bases, with 16 bases between the two germline ends. The chain's CDR3 is CSAGRRQPHYGYTF. CDR3 DNA sequence: TGCAGTGCTGGAAGAAGACAGCCCCACTATGGCTACACCTTC.

This clonotype was seen a handful of times. V and J are TRBV6-1 and TRBJ1-1; no clear D. Trimming took off 6 bases at V and 1 base at J, with 6 bases between the two ends. CDR1 and CDR2 from the germline V gene are MNHNS and SASEGT. The CDR3 runs 12 residues. The CDR3 reads CASRLPNTEAFF. CDR3 DNA sequence: TGTGCCAGCAGACTCCCGAACACTGAAGCTTTCTTT.

In this sample, this clonotype turned up many times. The V and J genes are TRBV12-3 or TRBV12-4 and TRBJ1-5; a possible D gene is TRBD1 (5 bases). This CDR3 contains 13 residues. Trimming took off 6 bases at V and 8 bases at J, with 14 bases between the two ends. CDR3 bases: TGTGCCAGCAGGCTAATGGGGGACGAGCCCCAGCATTTT. It encodes CASRLMGDEPQHF.

This clonotype was seen only a few times. CDR3 in DNA: TGTGCCAGCAGTTGGTCGGCAGGGTTTGGTGAGCAGTTCTTC. As protein: CASSWSAGFGEQFF. This rearrangement joins TRBV6-5 to TRBJ2-1; perhaps TRBD1 as D (5 bases). Germline loops: CDR1 MNHEY, CDR2 SVGAGI. The CDR3 is made up of 14 amino acids. V lost 4 bases and J lost 9, with 16 bases in between.

This clonotype was detected ten times or more. The J gene is TRBJ1-1, the V gene TRBV5-1, with TRBD1 as a possible D gene (6 bases). The CDR3 covers 13 residues. The V gene lost 4 bases and the J gene lost 10 bases, with 17 bases spanning the gap. Germline V lookup: CDR1 SGHRS, CDR2 YFSETQ. The CDR3 DNA sequence: TGCGCCAGCAGCCCCACCCTTGGAGGGGGAGCTTTCTTT. Protein: CASSPTLGGGAFF.